This T cell receptor (beta chain) stems from a study of blood T cell repertoires in COVID-19 (dated by TCRdb to 2020 to 2021). Regarding the research as a whole: Samples covering the acute and convalescent phases of COVID-19 were provided by collaborators in the United States, Italy and Spain. The repertoires were released in a freely available public database intended as a resource for research on the immune response to SARS-CoV-2. Nearly every sample came with metadata listing a de-identified subject ID, COVID-19 status, age in years and sex. Where available, HLA class I and class II types were taken from metadata supplied by the sample provider and were not determined by assay-based typing. The samples were drawn from two sources: the first 160 participants of the ongoing ImmuneRACE study, and 1,200 or so subjects contributed by 6 global collaborators. The material from the prospective study consisted of cDNA or gDNA derived from T cells, B-cell-depleted T cells, or PBMCs. Deeply sampled blood TCRbeta repertoires from subjects exposed to, actively infected with, or recovered from COVID-19 were included in the dataset. Here is what the overall study found, with its caveats: The amount of clinical and demographic metadata varied by source and participant and was provided uncurated.

The immunoSEQ Assay, a bias-controlled multiplex PCR, was used to amplify TCRbeta CDR3 regions from genomic DNA. Per the authors' processing: The number of nucleated cells in each sample was estimated from the amplification of reference gene primers within the assay. Sequence reads were collapsed and filtered to measure the absolute abundance of every unique TCRbeta CDR3 rearrangement. For each sample, productive Simpson clonality was calculated by taking the square root of Simpson's diversity index across productive rearrangements. TCRdb's version of the immuneACCESS table is confined to in-frame rearrangements and falls short of the full clone set. An unresolved V gene accounts for under half of the shortfall where checked; the remainder is of unknown origin. V, J and clone size are those of that table, while D and trimming were read from the DNA. This sample holds 100,000 to 120,000 clones; 81% were observed only once. The ten largest clones take up roughly 1.6% of the sample.

The CDR3 contains 16 residues, cysteine and phenylalanine counted. Only the CDR3 portion is preserved as DNA: 48 bases, with reading frame beginning at the first base. Taken from the germline V gene, the CDR1 and CDR2 loops are SGHTS and YDEGEE. V is cut back by 2 bases and J by 1 base, with 5 bases in the junction unmatched. Whole blood was collected in K2EDTA tubes by collaborating institutions according to the institutions' own protocols. For TCRbeta analysis, collaborator samples were shipped as frozen whole blood, as isolated PBMCs, or as DNA extracted from either sample type. Concerning this clone: The antigen this receptor binds is unknown. It has no much larger one-base neighbor in the sample; base qualities were not kept.

The chain couples TRBV5-8 to TRBJ2-3; TRBD1 fits 9 bases in the junction. The source material was peripheral blood. The source of this sequence is a man in his fifties or sixties with acute or convalescent COVID-19. The nucleotide sequence reads TGTGCCAGCAGCTTAAAGGGACAGGGACGCACAGATACGCAGTATTTT. Its translation is CASSLKGQGRTDTQYF. Reference TRBV5-8 and TRBJ2-3 genes cover what lies past the CDR3, so the full variable domain is EAGVTQSPTHLIKTRGQQATLRCSPISGHTSVYWYQQALGLGLQFLLWYDEGEERNRGNFPPRFSGRQFPNYSSELNVNALELEDSALYLCASSLKGQGRTDTQYFGPGTRLTVL.